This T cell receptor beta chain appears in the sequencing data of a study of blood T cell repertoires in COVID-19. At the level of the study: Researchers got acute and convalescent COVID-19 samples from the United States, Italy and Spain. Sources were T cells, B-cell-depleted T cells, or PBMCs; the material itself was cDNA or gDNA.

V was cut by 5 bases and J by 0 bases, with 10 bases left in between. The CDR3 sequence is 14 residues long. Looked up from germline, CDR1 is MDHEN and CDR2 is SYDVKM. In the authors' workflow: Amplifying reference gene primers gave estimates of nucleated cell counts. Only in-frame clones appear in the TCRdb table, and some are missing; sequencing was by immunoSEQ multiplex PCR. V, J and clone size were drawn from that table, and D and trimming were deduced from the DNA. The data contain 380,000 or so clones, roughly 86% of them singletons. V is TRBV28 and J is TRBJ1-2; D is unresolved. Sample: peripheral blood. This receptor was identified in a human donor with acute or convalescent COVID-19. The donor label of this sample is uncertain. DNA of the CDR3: TGTGCCAGCAGTCCCGGGAGAGCTAACTATGGCTACACCTTC. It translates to CASSPGRANYGYTF.